This passage covers 2 T cell receptor beta chains from one sample sequenced in a study of OX40 agonist ivuxolimab in advanced cancers. Library preparation was by the immunoSEQ multiplex PCR assay. TCRdb holds this immuneACCESS table with in-frame rearrangements only. Some clones are missing; in checked studies, unresolved V genes explain under half, and the rest has no known cause. A total of about 69,000 clones appear in this sample, just over 90% of them only once. Roughly 0.27% of the sample is in the top ten clones. This specimen consisted of CD4+ or CD8+ T cells sorted from blood, obtained in a trial of the OX40 agonist ivuxolimab. These receptors were obtained from an adult with an advanced solid tumor such as melanoma, head and neck, liver or kidney cancer.

The V and J genes are TRBV11-1 and TRBJ1-2, with D tentatively TRBD1 (5 bases). V was shortened by 1 base and J by 3 bases, with 9 bases between the two germline ends. This CDR3 region has 14 residues. Germline V gene sequence: CDR1 SGHAT, CDR2 FQDESV (reference sequence). CDR3 amino acids: CASSLEGDYYGYTF. CDR3 sequence (DNA): TGTGCCAGCAGCTTAGAAGGGGACTACTATGGCTACACCTTC.

The rearrangement uses TRBV5-6 and TRBJ2-1; 9 bases are shared with TRBD1. CDR1 is SGHDT, CDR2 YYEEEE, per germline. The CDR3 runs 15 residues. V was clipped by 2 bases and J by 3 bases; unmatched bases: 3. The CDR3 coding sequence is TGTGCCAGCAGCTTTCCGGGACAGGGCTACAATGAGCAGTTCTTC. This sequence encodes CASSFPGQGYNEQFF.